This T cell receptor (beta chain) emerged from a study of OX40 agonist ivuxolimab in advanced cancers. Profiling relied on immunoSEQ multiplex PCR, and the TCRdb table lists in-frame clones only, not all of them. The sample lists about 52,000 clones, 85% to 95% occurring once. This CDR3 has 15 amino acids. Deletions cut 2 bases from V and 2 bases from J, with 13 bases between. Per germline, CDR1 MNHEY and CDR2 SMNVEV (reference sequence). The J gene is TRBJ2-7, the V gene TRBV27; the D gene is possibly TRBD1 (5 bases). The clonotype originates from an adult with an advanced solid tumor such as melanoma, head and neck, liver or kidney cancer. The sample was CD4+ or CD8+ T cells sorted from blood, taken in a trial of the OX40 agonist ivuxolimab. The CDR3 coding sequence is TGTGCCAGCAGTTTAAAAGGGGATTGGGCCTACGAGCAGTACTTC. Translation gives CASSLKGDWAYEQYF.